This T cell receptor (beta chain) was identified during a study of blood T cell repertoires in COVID-19. Study at large: Sites across the United States, Italy and Spain contributed samples from acute and convalescent COVID-19. Nucleic acid was either cDNA or gDNA, and it came from T cells, B-cell-depleted T cells, or PBMCs.

Method: immunoSEQ multiplex PCR; TCRdb's copy keeps in-frame clones and lacks some. Of 120,000 to 150,000 clones listed, 65% to 85% are singletons. A Seattle source enrolled patients during active infection and followed them longitudinally. This clone was observed a handful of times. The germline V gene has CDR1 MNHEY and CDR2 SVGAGI. V was trimmed by 6 bases and J by 1 base, leaving 10 bases between them. This CDR3 region has 14 residues. J is TRBJ1-5 and V is TRBV6-5; weak D call: TRBD1 (6 bases). The sequence derives from a man under 40 with COVID-19, enrolled during active disease. Sequences were obtained from peripheral blood. CDR3 bases: TGTGCCAGCAGCCAAACAGGGAGCAATCAGCCCCAGCATTTT. Encoded protein: CASSQTGSNQPQHF.